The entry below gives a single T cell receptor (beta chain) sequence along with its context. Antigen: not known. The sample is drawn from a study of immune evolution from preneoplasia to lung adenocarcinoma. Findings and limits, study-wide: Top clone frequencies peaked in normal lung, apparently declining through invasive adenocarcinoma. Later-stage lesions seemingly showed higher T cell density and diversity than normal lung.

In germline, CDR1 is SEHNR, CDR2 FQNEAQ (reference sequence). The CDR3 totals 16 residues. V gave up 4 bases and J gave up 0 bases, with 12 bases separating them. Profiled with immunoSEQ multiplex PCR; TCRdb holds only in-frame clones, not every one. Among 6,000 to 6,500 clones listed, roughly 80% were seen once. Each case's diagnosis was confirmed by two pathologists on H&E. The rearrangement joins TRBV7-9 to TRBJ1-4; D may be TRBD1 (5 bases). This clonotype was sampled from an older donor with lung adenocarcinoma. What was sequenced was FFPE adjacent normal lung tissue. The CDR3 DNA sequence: TGTGCCAGCAGCTCGAGCTCGGGGGCAACTAATGAAAAACTGTTTTTT. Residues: CASSSSSGATNEKLFF.